This T cell receptor beta chain was recovered during a study of cytomegalovirus exposure and HLA in healthy donors. Study observations and caveats: The authors considered a cluster of highly shared sequence variants likely to be a sequencing artifact.

About this clone itself: What it binds is unknown.

Researchers ran the PCR with 60 Vbeta and 13 Jbeta primers. Only in-frame clones appear in the TCRdb table, and some are missing; sequencing was by immunoSEQ multiplex PCR. This sample yields around 210,000 clones, of which about 81% are seen a single time; less than 3% belongs to the top ten. V gave up 1 base and J gave up 2 bases; unmatched junction bases: 11. The CDR3 sequence is 19 residues long. From germline, CDR1 is SGHVS and CDR2 FQNEAQ. The TCR sequence derives from a woman between 35 and 50 years old in good health and CMV-seronegative. The sample consisted of PBMCs. The chain is built from TRBV7-8 and TRBJ2-6; 7 bases line up with TRBD1. The CDR3 loop is CASSLGHRGVLAGANVLTF. The CDR3 DNA is TGTGCCAGCAGCTTAGGACACAGGGGAGTCTTAGCTGGGGCCAACGTCCTGACTTTC.